The source of this T cell receptor beta chain is a study of blood T cell repertoires in COVID-19. Study as a whole: From the United States, Italy and Spain came samples of acute and convalescent COVID-19. T cells, B-cell-depleted T cells, or PBMCs supplied cDNA or gDNA.

How the authors handled the data: Quantification of nucleated cells was approximated via reference gene primer amplification. The method was immunoSEQ multiplex PCR; TCRdb's version includes in-frame clones alone and lacks a portion of them. D and trimming come from the DNA, and the V and J calls and clone size come from that table. The sample has about 250,000 clones, roughly 88% seen once. One Seattle source followed patients from active infection through their disease course. This CDR3 has 16 amino acids. Trimming at V came to 0 bases and at J to 4 bases, leaving 3 bases not matched to a gene. From germline, CDR1 is LGHNA and CDR2 YNFKEQ.

The clonotype comes from a woman at least 80 years old with COVID-19, enrolled during active disease. The sample taken for sequencing was peripheral blood. The genes are TRBV4-2 and TRBJ1-2, with 12 bases that match TRBD1. The CDR3 DNA follows: TGTGCCAGCAGCCAAGAGGGGACAGGGGGCCTCTATGGCTACACCTTC. This codes for CASSQEGTGGLYGYTF.